The entry below describes one T cell receptor (beta chain). Repertoires were generated with immunoSEQ multiplex PCR, while TCRdb's copy carries only in-frame clones and drops some. The sample consists of 110,000 or so clones, 90% to 95% of them appearing once. The data are from a study of T cell changes during pregnancy in multiple sclerosis. Germline loops: CDR1 LGHNT, CDR2 FRNRAP. The CDR3 loop spans 16 amino acids. The trim removed 1 base at V and 2 bases at J, leaving 2 bases unmatched. V usage is TRBV12-5 and J usage is TRBJ2-2, with 9 bases aligning to TRBD1. This TCR came from a female donor with multiple sclerosis, enrolled in a pregnancy study. This sample comprised peripheral blood, obtained before pregnancy. The CDR3 sequence: CASGLDRGLNTGELFF. The CDR3, as DNA: TGTGCTAGTGGTTTGGACAGGGGGCTCAACACCGGGGAGCTGTTTTTT.